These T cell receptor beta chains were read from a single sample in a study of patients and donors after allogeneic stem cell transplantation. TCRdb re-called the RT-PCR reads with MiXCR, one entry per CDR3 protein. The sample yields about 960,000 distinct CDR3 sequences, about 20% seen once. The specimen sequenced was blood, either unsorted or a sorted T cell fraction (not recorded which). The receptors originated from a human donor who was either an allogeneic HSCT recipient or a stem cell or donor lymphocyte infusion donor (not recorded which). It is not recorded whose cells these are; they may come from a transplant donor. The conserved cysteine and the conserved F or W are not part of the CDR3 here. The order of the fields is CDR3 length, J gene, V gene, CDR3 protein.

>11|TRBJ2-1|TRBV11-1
ASSDDRNNEQF
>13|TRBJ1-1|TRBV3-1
ASSQVEGMNTEAF
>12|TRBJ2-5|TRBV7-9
ASSSTGRKETQY
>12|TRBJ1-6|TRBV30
AWSKTEGNSPLH
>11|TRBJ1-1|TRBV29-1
SVSGSALAEAF
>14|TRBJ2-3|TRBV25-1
ASSEWGGSGTDTQY
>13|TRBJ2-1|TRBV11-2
ASSLSQGAFNEQF
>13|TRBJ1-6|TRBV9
ASSSRDRRESPLH
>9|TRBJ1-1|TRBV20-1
SAVKNTEAF
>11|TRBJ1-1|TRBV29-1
SPGGGERTEAF
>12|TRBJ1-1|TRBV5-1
ASSLGQYLTEAF
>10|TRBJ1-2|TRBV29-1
SVQPREGGYT
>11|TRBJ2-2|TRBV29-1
SVEWAGTGELF
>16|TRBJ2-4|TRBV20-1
SARSLRVSNPLNDIQY
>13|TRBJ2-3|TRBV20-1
SAKARGASTDTQY
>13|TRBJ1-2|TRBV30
AWEEGAARGYGYT
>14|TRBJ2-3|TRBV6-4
ASSDQGQGFPDTQY
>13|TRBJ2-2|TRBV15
ATSREIFYTGELF
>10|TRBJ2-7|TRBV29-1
SVRGSSYEQY
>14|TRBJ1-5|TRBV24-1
ATSDLDEYSNQPQH
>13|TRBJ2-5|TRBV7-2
ASSHRLAGVETQY
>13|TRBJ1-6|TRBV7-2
ASSLAGGVSSPLH
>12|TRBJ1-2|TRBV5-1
ASSTEGASYGYT
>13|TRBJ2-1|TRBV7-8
ASSPRRRDYNEQF
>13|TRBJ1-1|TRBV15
ATSRGRDPTTEAF
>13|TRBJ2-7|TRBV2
ASSQTSADLYEQY
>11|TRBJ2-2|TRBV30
ASAPRPTGELF
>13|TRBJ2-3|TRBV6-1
ASRRGTGAGDTQY
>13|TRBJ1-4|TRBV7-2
ASSYLGDLREKLF
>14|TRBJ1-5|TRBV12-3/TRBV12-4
ASSLLEGLGDQPQH
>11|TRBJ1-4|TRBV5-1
ASKEAMNEKLF
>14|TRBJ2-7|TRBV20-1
SARGQGTSGYYEQY
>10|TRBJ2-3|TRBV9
ASSVQGDTQY
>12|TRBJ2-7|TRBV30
AWSGGTGRNEQY
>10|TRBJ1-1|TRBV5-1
ASSVGTLEAF
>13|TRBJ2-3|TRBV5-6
ASSLETSAADTQY